These 22 T cell receptor beta chains originate from one sample sequenced in a study of T-cell reconstitution after alpha-beta-depleted transplantation in children (dated by TCRdb to about 2016). The library was made by PCR. The sequencer was an Illumina HiSeq 2500. Molecular barcoding was employed in the preparation of TCR libraries, with unique molecular identifiers being used to normalize TCRbeta repertoire quantification. TCRdb passed the public sequencing reads through fastp at Q25 and MiXCR, retaining productive beta sequences. Each CDR3 protein gets just one entry, which takes the most common genes and DNA from the rows behind it. This sample comprises approximately 150,000 distinct CDR3 sequences, roughly 8.8% of them detected only once. Clones ranked in the top ten supply around 18% of the sample. Read against the paper, the sample's treatment or condition label means: allogeneic hematopoietic cell transplantation with graft depleted of TCRalphabeta T cells and CD19 B cells.

The sample consisted of PBMCs, mostly from graft donor cells, taken 180 days after TCRalphabeta/CD19-depleted stem cell transplant. These receptors were taken from a female patient younger than 10 who had a stem cell transplant for congenital amegakaryocytic thrombocytopenia, so the T cells may come from the graft donor.

This clonotype was found many times. The chain joins TRBV6-1 to TRBJ2-2; 9 nucleotides match TRBD1. V shed 7 bases and J 7 bases; nucleotides not matched to a gene: 7. The CDR3 is made up of 14 amino acids. Germline V lookup: CDR1 MNHNS, CDR2 SASEGT. The CDR3 loop is CASTPGQGSGELFF. The CDR3 region has the DNA TGTGCCAGCACCCCGGGACAGGGTAGCGGGGAGCTGTTTTTT.

The chain uses TRBV12-3 or TRBV12-4 and TRBJ2-7; the match to TRBD2 covers 13 bases. This CDR3 spans 18 amino acids. After removal of 3 bases from V and 3 bases from J, the junction contained 11 bases not matched to a gene. The chain's CDR3 is CASSFGLAGASSDYEQYF. The CDR3 DNA reads TGTGCCAGCAGTTTCGGACTAGCGGGAGCCTCATCTGACTACGAGCAGTACTTC.

This clonotype was recorded at least ten times. The chain is built from TRBV10-3 and TRBJ1-2, with unresolved D. This CDR3 has 13 residues. V was pared by 5 bases and J by 4 bases, with 11 bases between. Looked up from germline, CDR1 is ENHRY and CDR2 is SYGVKD. CDR3 in amino acids: CAISLQEGYGYTF. CDR3 bases: TGTGCCATCAGTTTGCAGGAGGGCTATGGCTACACCTTC.

The chain links TRBV3-1 to TRBJ2-3, with D possibly being TRBD1 or TRBD2 (5 bases each). The CDR3 totals 19 residues. Between the trimmed V and J ends, which lost 3 bases and 0 bases, there was a span of 22 bases. Germline V gene lookup returns CDR1 LGHDT and CDR2 YNNKEL (reference sequence). Here the CDR3 reads CASSQEVRWTIPSTDTQYF. The DNA for the CDR3 is TGTGCCAGCAGCCAGGAGGTCCGCTGGACAATTCCAAGCACAGATACGCAGTATTTT.

This chain connects TRBV5-1 to TRBJ1-5; tentatively, D is TRBD1 (5 bases). Germline V gene lookup returns CDR1 SGHRS and CDR2 YFSETQ. CDR3 size: 15 residues. Trimming left V 1 base short and J 4 bases short, with 12 bases between. CDR3 DNA: TGCGCCAGCAGCTTGAGGGACGGACGAAATCAGCCCCAGCATTTT. It yields the protein CASSLRDGRNQPQHF.

This clonotype was counted at least ten times. The genes are TRBV29-1 and TRBJ2-7; D may match TRBD1 or TRBD2 (5 bases each). The CDR3 is 14 amino acids. V was shortened by 0 bases and J by 0 bases, with 9 bases between the two germline ends. Germline V gene data show CDR1 as SQVTM and CDR2 as ANQGSEA. The CDR3 protein is CSVEDHGGSYEQYF. The DNA for the CDR3 is TGCAGCGTTGAAGATCATGGGGGCTCCTACGAGCAGTACTTC.

This clonotype was counted only a few times. The chain links TRBV5-1 to TRBJ2-4, with D uncertain. CDR3 size: 14 residues. Trimming removed 0 bases from V and 8 bases from J, with 12 bases in between. Germline-derived CDR1 and CDR2 are SGHRS and YFSETQ. The CDR3 region has the DNA TGCGCCAGCAGCTTGGCCCCGACCGAAGACATTCAGTACTTC. Translated, it gives CASSLAPTEDIQYF.

This clonotype appeared many times. The chain carries TRBV5-6 and TRBJ2-7; D call uncertain. Trimming took 0 bases from V and 4 from J, leaving 11 bases between them. This CDR3 is 14 amino acids long. Germline CDR1 and CDR2: SGHDT and YYEEEE. The CDR3 sequence: CASSLVGQKYEQYF. The CDR3 bases are TGTGCCAGCAGCTTGGTGGGCCAGAAGTACGAGCAGTACTTC.

The chain joins TRBV4-1 to TRBJ1-3; D gene uncertain. V was pared by 1 base and J by 0 bases, with 10 bases between. Germline V gene lookup returns CDR1 MGHRA and CDR2 YSYEKL. The CDR3 runs to 16 residues. CDR3 residues: CASSQAPGSSGNTIYF. CDR3 sequence (DNA): TGCGCCAGCAGCCAAGCCCCGGGGTCCTCTGGAAACACCATATATTTT.

The V call is TRBV24-1, the J call TRBJ2-1; 15 positions match TRBD2. V shed 2 bases and J 0 bases; nucleotides not matched to a gene: 7. The CDR3 runs 20 residues. In germline, CDR1 is KGHDR, CDR2 SFDVKD. The CDR3 spells CATSDSGLAGGPGSYNEQFF. Written as DNA, the CDR3 is TGTGCCACCAGTGATTCGGGACTAGCGGGAGGTCCCGGCTCCTACAATGAGCAGTTCTTC.

This clonotype was recorded at least ten times. The genes are TRBV20-1 and TRBJ2-4; D call uncertain. Germline CDR1 reads DFQATT; CDR2 reads SNEGSKA (reference sequence). Trimming removed 4 bases at V and 0 bases at J, with 13 bases between. The CDR3 has 15 amino acids. The chain's CDR3 is CSATPQRLAKNIQYF. The CDR3 bases are TGCAGTGCTACCCCTCAGAGGCTAGCCAAAAACATTCAGTACTTC.

The chain combines TRBV12-5 with TRBJ1-6; D is uncertain. The CDR3 is made up of 15 amino acids. Germline V gene sequence: CDR1 LGHNT, CDR2 FRNRAP. Trimming pared 4 bases from V and 8 bases from J, leaving 15 bases between. The CDR3 sequence: CASGSTTKEYSPLHF. The DNA of the CDR3 is TGTGCTAGTGGTTCAACGACAAAGGAGTATTCACCCCTCCACTTT.

The sample holds many counts of this clonotype. This chain links TRBV12-3 or TRBV12-4 with TRBJ2-7, with TRBD2 matching over 10 bases. The trim removed 5 bases at V and 6 bases at J, leaving 4 bases unmatched. This CDR3 is built from 13 residues. CDR3 loop: CASSRAGGGEQYF. The CDR3 DNA reads TGTGCCAGCAGTCGAGCGGGAGGGGGCGAGCAGTACTTC.

The rearrangement uses TRBV12-3 or TRBV12-4 and TRBJ2-7; D is unclear. V was cut by 5 bases and J by 2 bases, with 16 bases left in between. There are 15 residues in the CDR3. DNA for the CDR3: TGTGCCAGCAGTCCCGGTCATCCAGAACCCTACGAGCAGTACTTC. This sequence encodes CASSPGHPEPYEQYF.

The sample holds many counts of this clonotype. V gene TRBV5-1 combines with J gene TRBJ2-1, with D perhaps TRBD1 or TRBD2 (5 bases each). The CDR3 has 15 residues. Looked up from germline, CDR1 is SGHRS and CDR2 is YFSETQ. Trimming pared 0 bases from V and 4 bases from J, leaving 11 bases between. The CDR3 DNA follows: TGCGCCAGCAGCTTGGTGGGACGAGAGTACAATGAGCAGTTCTTC. Its translation is CASSLVGREYNEQFF.

This clonotype came up many times. The chain uses TRBV20-1 and TRBJ1-6; 7 bases map to TRBD1. CDR1 and CDR2 from the germline V gene are DFQATT and SNEGSKA (reference sequence). V lost 1 base to trimming and J lost 19 bases; unmatched junction nucleotides: 7. The CDR3 runs 11 residues. The CDR3 region has the DNA TGCAGTGCTAGAGGGGGATGGGACAGTCACTTT. Translation: CSARGGWDSHF.

About this clonotype itself: A read error may explain this, as a much larger clone is one base away. The V gene is TRBV18, the J gene TRBJ2-3; D not resolved. V gave up 2 bases and J gave up 1 base, with 4 bases separating them. Germline V gene data show CDR1 as KGHSH and CDR2 as LQKENI. The CDR3 has 13 residues. The CDR3 loop reads CASSPEGTDTQYF. CDR3 DNA sequence: TGTGCCAGCTCACCAGAGGGCACAGATACGCAGTATTTT.

This clonotype was counted at least ten times. V and J are TRBV11-2 and TRBJ2-7, with 10 bases identical to TRBD1. This CDR3 comprises 19 residues. The germline CDR1 and CDR2 sequences are SGHAT and FQNNGV. After removal of 2 bases from V and 0 bases from J, the junction contained 13 bases not matched to a gene. The CDR3 here is CASSLNKNAGTGASYEQYF. The CDR3 bases are TGTGCCAGCAGCTTAAATAAGAACGCCGGGACAGGGGCCTCCTACGAGCAGTACTTC.

This clonotype was counted ten times or more. This chain links TRBV12-3 or TRBV12-4 with TRBJ1-6; no clear D gene. V gave up 2 bases and J gave up 9 bases, with 5 bases separating them. The CDR3 contains 12 residues. The CDR3 DNA is TGTGCCAGCAGTTTATGGGGTTCACCCCTCCACTTT. Protein: CASSLWGSPLHF.

This clonotype was counted a few times. The V call is TRBV5-1, the J call TRBJ2-1; possibly TRBD1 for D (6 bases). Trimming removed 1 base at V and 7 bases at J, with 15 bases between. This CDR3 spans 15 amino acids. The germline CDR1 and CDR2 sequences are SGHRS and YFSETQ. CDR3: CASSLLPGVKNEQFF. CDR3 coding DNA: TGCGCCAGCAGCTTGTTACCAGGGGTGAAGAATGAGCAGTTCTTC.

This clonotype was detected ten times or more. This rearrangement joins TRBV21-1 to TRBJ2-3; the table's D call, TRBD1, was not checked against the DNA. TRBV21-1 is tagged as a pseudogene. CDR3 length equals 16 residues. CDR3 nucleotides: TGTGCCAGCAAGGGGAGACAGATACTGGGGGCAGATACGCAGTATTTT. Translation gives CASKGRQILGADTQYF.

This clonotype has at least ten counts. The genes are TRBV6-1 and TRBJ2-3; 12 bases line up with TRBD2. Germline V lookup: CDR1 MNHNS, CDR2 SASEGT. Germline trimming cut 8 bases from V and 1 base from J; bases unmatched to any gene: 13. The CDR3 has 18 residues. The CDR3: CASSRGLAGGPGTDTQYF. The CDR3 DNA sequence: TGTGCCAGCTCCCGCGGGCTAGCGGGAGGGCCGGGCACAGATACGCAGTATTTT.